Described below is a single T cell receptor (beta chain) sequence and its context. Its antigen is currently unknown. Purified naive CD4+ T cells were depleted of CD25+ Tregs. Semi-nested PCR with Nested Universal Primer A followed constant-region reverse priming of full-length variable regions. TCRdb re-called the 5' RACE reads through MiXCR, storing one row per CDR3 protein. The sample holds 40,000 to 65,000 distinct CDR3 sequences, roughly a quarter seen once. V lost 2 bases, J lost 1 base, and 20 bases lay in between. The CDR3 consists of 18 residues. The germline V gene has CDR1 SGHVS and CDR2 FQNEAQ. Whole-study findings and limits: Greatest tumor Treg TCR overlap was with tumor naive CD4+ cells.

This chain links TRBV7-8 with TRBJ1-1; possible D gene TRBD1, 5 bases. Input material: tumor-infiltrating naive CD4+ T cells sorted from the breast tumor. Sample subset: naive CD4+ T cells, CD4+CD45RA+CD25-. This TCR derives from a female donor with breast cancer. The CDR3 spells CASSLRAGVTRGNTEAFF. The CDR3 DNA follows: TGTGCCAGCAGCTTAAGGGCGGGGGTTACCCGCGGGAACACTGAAGCTTTCTTT.